This record concerns one T cell receptor (beta chain) sequence. This clonotype was seen a handful of times. Which antigen it targets is not known. Base qualities are not recorded, but no much larger clone differs from it by a single base. The data originate from a study of identical twins (dated by TCRdb to 2016 to 2017). Describing the broader study: The study deep-sequenced TCR alpha and beta repertoires from monozygotic twins, unrelated adults of various ages and cord blood to test whether fetal clonotypes persist. To rule out contamination, the twin experiments were replicated at different times with different library preparation protocols.

Receptor amplification or capture employed 5' RACE. Data came from an Illumina HiSeq 2000. Template switching added a universal primer binding site, and the final cDNA carried a unique molecular identifier that allowed TCR cDNA molecules to be counted accurately. First-strand cDNA for TCR alpha and beta chains was synthesized from specific primers in the conserved constant-segment region. To control for contamination, each cDNA library was double barcoded with a SMART-Mk sample barcode plus Illumina barcodes. TruSeq adapter sequences, together with Illumina sample barcodes, were added in two successive PCR steps. Sequencing of the TCR alpha and beta cDNA libraries was done on the Illumina HiSeq platform using custom primers. Under the source paper's analysis protocol: Unique molecular identifiers were extracted from raw reads with MiGEC, and CDR3 positions were determined with MiXCR. Recombination models were inferred per individual with the repgenHMM and IGoR tools using an EM algorithm. Shared clonotypes were analyzed with the tcR package in R, and sharing was normalized by the product of cloneset sizes. To study raw recombination without the effects of thymic and clonal selection, out-of-frame nonproductive sequences were analyzed. The raw public reads went through TCRdb reprocessing: fastp at Q25, MiXCR clone calling, in-frame beta chains kept. Rows matching on CDR3 protein sequence are summarized as one entry with the most common DNA and genes. In this record, the V and J calls reflect TCRdb's handling and not the investigators' own analysis. The sample profile shows roughly 500,000 distinct CDR3 sequences; approximately 22% of them were found once. The top ten clonotypes cover roughly 0.91% of the sample.

General conclusions and limits of the study: The excess sharing between twins in beta out-of-frame sequences was weaker because fewer shared sequences reduced the signal-to-noise ratio. Because the same donors could not be followed over many years, the conclusions relied on cross-sectional statistical analysis. Compared with coincidental sharing between unrelated individuals, out-of-frame TCR alpha sequences shared between twins showed an excess of sequences with low generation probability. In monozygotic twins, recombination models systematically underestimated out-of-frame TCR alpha sharing, but the models matched the sharing seen between unrelated individuals. Zero-insertion analyses could be partly confounded by invariant T cells such as MAIT and iNKT, although diverse VJ usage argued against such confounding for most clonotypes. Fewer insertions were carried by abundant cord blood beta clonotypes; a weaker similar trend was observed in young adult naive repertoires, while no such trend was observed in memory repertoires.

Only healthy Caucasian donors were included. The twin cohort comprised three pairs of female monozygotic twins, all aged about 18 to 29 years. Positive isolation kits from Invitrogen were used to isolate CD4+ and CD8+ T cell populations. In the germline V gene (reference sequence), CDR1 corresponds to DFQATT and CDR2 to SNEGSKA. The CDR3, cysteine through phenylalanine, is 14 amino acids long. Only the CDR3 region is kept as DNA, spanning 42 bases read in frame from base 1. From V the trimming removes 1 base and from J it removes 7 bases, while the gene matches leave 8 bases of the junction unaccounted for. A further study also used this sample, focusing on T cells expressing NK-cell markers. The second study's paper adds: In sorted CD3+CD56+NKG2C+, CD3+CD56+NKG2C- and CD3+CD56-NKG2C+ T-cell subsets from several donors, TCR beta-chain repertoires were profiled. Among the eight sequenced donors, only one was HCMV-seronegative, while the other seven were HCMV-seropositive. In several experiments an anti-gammadeltaTCR antibody was added to restrict sorting to alphabetaTCR-expressing T cells. In six donors, the dominant CD3+CD56+NKG2C+ clonotypes were found to rank among the top 10 CD8+ clonotypes and to make up roughly 1.0-7.5% of CD8+ T cells. Those dominant clonotypes were again the most abundant among CD3+CD56-NKG2C+ cells in four donors, at about 25-65%. It remained unclear whether the expanded NKG2C-expressing T cell clones were specific for HCMV antigens. All eight donors whose samples were sequenced were randomly selected healthy volunteers, three of them men and five women. A commercial ELISA kit detecting HCMV-specific IgG in serum was used to determine HCMV serostatus. MIGEC was used to demultiplex reads and group reads by UMI, and MiTCR was used to assemble and quantify clonotypes. Only TCR cDNA sequences supported by at least two reads were kept to exclude erroneous sequences. Downstream repertoire analysis used the tcR package, and clonotypes were matched across fractions by CDR3 nucleotide sequence plus V segment. VDJmatch was used to annotate antigen specificity against VDJdb, with one amino acid substitution allowed in CDR3.

Sequencing used CD4+ T cells sorted from blood. This TCR was recovered from a woman aged 18-30 years in good health. Here the chain combines TRBV20-1 and TRBJ1-2; TRBD1 aligns with 8 central bases. The DNA sequence is as follows: TGCAGTGCTAGAGTGCCCAGGGGGCAGGGTGGCTACACCTTC. Protein translation: CSARVPRGQGGYTF.